This T cell receptor (beta chain) was obtained from a study of cytomegalovirus exposure and HLA in healthy donors (dated by TCRdb to the late 2010s). Some background on the complete study: An earlier analysis of fewer than 750 of the donors reported approximately 280 Gb of sequence data and approximately 120 million unique TCR beta sequences obtained from approximately 180 million T cells. The T cell repertoires of under 750 subjects were profiled by immunosequencing and related to cytomegalovirus serostatus. Rather than drawing on any new phenotypic data, the later analysis identified candidate immune exposures from TCR beta sequences and the way those sequences occurred across donors. To decide whether each TCR beta V gene segment behaved as functional or pseudogenic, an earlier analysis of fewer than 750 of the donors relied on high-throughput TCR beta sequencing. Of the 300 to 450 genotyped donors, roughly 80% fell in the genetic ancestry cluster associated with self-reported Caucasian donors. A later genetic analysis took genome-wide SNP genotypes for about 55% of the 666 donors and used that subset as a discovery cohort. Besides the first cohort of around 700 subjects, a separate validation cohort made up of 120 different subjects was used. Roughly 300 gigabases of sequencing data and roughly 80 million unique TCR sequences made up an early release that covered fewer than 650 HLA-typed donors. Donor age, sex, ethnicity and CMV serostatus were compiled alongside the repertoire data. Both class I and class II loci were covered by HLA typing, at four-digit resolution. In a later analysis, previously published TCR beta repertoires from 550 to 700 donors were re-analyzed and high-resolution HLA genotyping was added so that TCR occurrence patterns could be studied. The study aimed to test whether signatures of past pathogen exposure could be identified by cataloging public T cell receptors. High-throughput TCR immunosequencing, statistical association of individual TCRs with disease status, and machine learning were combined to predict cytomegalovirus infection status. The number of typed donors differed by locus: about 620-640 for A, B, C, DRB1 and DQB1; roughly 510 for DQA1; some 610 for DPA1; and about 450 for DPB1. About 5 DR-DQ haplotypes were handled as single units for association and clustering, since linkage in the cohort was strong. Among almost 400 genotyped donors of the cohort, an average of about 240,000 unique TCR beta nucleotide sequences were sequenced per donor, around 18% of them non-productive. Every repertoire in the discovery cohort had been generated on one and the same sequencing platform.

A note on this clone: Its antigen has not been determined. Base quality data are lacking; no much larger clone is found one base away.

V was cut back by 6 bases and J by 6 bases, leaving a gap of 9 bases between them. The CDR3 holds 11 amino acids from the cysteine to the phenylalanine. Here the CDR3 DNA is all that survives: 33 bases in frame from base 1. CDR1 and CDR2, looked up from the germline V gene (reference sequence), are GTSNPN and SVGIG. Study-level results and caveats: Most TCR sequences were observed very rarely across donors, whereas some public TCRs were present in many individuals. Presence/absence analyses assumed roughly uniform sequencing depth across donors, an assumption that may not hold. A later genetic analysis associated a missense DCLRE1C variant with V-gene and J-gene trimming of TCR beta chains, and an independent cohort replicated the association. The 87-base-pair reads could not distinguish some IMGT-functional V segments, including TRBV6-2 and TRBV6-3, so those segments were excluded. Most CMV-associated TCR beta chains appeared to be HLA-restricted in a later analysis, and the HLA associations seemed to be driven largely by CMV exposure. Compared with equally common non-associated chains, HLA-associated TCR beta chains in a later analysis were more clonally expanded and had lower generation probabilities. The authors suggested that the approach could potentially be generalized to other disease states and immunological phenotypes. Broadly in line with IMGT annotations, most TCR beta V segments showed up in productive rearrangements about 90% or about 30% of the time in an earlier analysis of roughly 590 of the donors. In this cohort, only TCR beta chains were sequenced, and detectable features were limited by the absence of alpha or paired-chain data. A cluster of highly shared sequence variants was judged likely to represent a technical artifact of the sequencing pipeline. A few of the identified cytomegalovirus-associated TCR beta chains were confirmed in vitro to be specific for cytomegalovirus antigens. Linkage disequilibrium might explain the correlated functional status among segregating V segments, but an unknown experimental factor could not be ruled out. Specific HLA alleles were associated with 15,000 to 20,000 TCR beta sequences at a false discovery rate of 0.05 in a later analysis. The only immune exposure information available for the cohort was CMV serostatus. In the study, 150 to 200 TCR beta chains were listed as associated with cytomegalovirus. In a later analysis, the rate of TCR association differed among HLA loci, with DRB1 alleles having the most associated TCRs and HLA-C alleles having the fewest. Because counts were too low, roughly 16 rarely observed V segments, including chromosome 9 orphons, were left out of the earlier analysis of about 620 of the donors. Because some donors lacked HLA typing at each locus, the association tests relied only on the typed subset. In both the original and validation cohorts, the classifier was reported to diagnose cytomegalovirus status with high specificity and sensitivity. When HLA alleles, especially DR and DQ, strongly co-occurred, TCR associations were difficult to assign to individual alleles. A further reported finding was that TCR beta sequences accurately predicted the HLA-A and HLA-B alleles for most subjects in the first cohort. In a later analysis, several top co-occurrence clusters were reported to appear linked to parvovirus B19, influenza, CMV and Epstein-Barr virus. A later genetic analysis reported fewer N-insertions in productive TCRs among donors in an Asian-associated ancestry cluster than the approximately 670-donor mean.

In total, around 600 healthy bone marrow donors made up the cohort. At the time of sampling, every cohort member was nominally healthy, though immune exposures that went unrecorded were likely present. The donor was CMV seropositive and was included in the group of 290 or so seropositive cohort members. Each donor provided a peripheral blood sample, and peripheral blood mononuclear cells were used for TCR beta sequencing. Genomic DNA was extracted from the blood cell samples with the Qiagen DNeasy Blood Extraction Kit. The library relied on the immunoSEQ multiplex PCR assay. For the multiplex PCR, a mixture combining 60 forward primers for TCR Vbeta segments and 13 reverse primers for TCR Jbeta segments was used. Amplification of the CDR3 region of rearranged TCR beta genes was performed with a multiplex PCR assay on genomic DNA. On the Illumina HiSeq System, the amplified TCR beta libraries were sequenced as 87-base-pair reads. Per the authors' processing: A later analysis counted 65 million to 90 million unique TCR beta chains across the 600 to 850 repertoires, and around 9.9 million of these chains were shared by at least two donors. Raw reads were error-corrected and collapsed into unique sequences with a nearest-neighbor algorithm that merged closely related sequences to remove PCR and sequencing errors. CDR3 sequences were aligned to IMGT reference sequences to assign V, D and J gene segments. For a sequence to be retained, a match of at least six nucleotides was required to both a V gene segment and a J gene segment. A rearrangement was called productive if the CDR3 had no stop codons and remained in frame with V and J, and every other rearrangement was called non-productive. Following IMGT convention, CDR3 was defined as the stretch from the second conserved V-encoded cysteine to the conserved J-encoded phenylalanine. The earlier analysis of some 580 of the donors excluded any sequence lacking an unambiguous match to a single V gene segment. An earlier analysis of 500 to 700 of the donors classified V segments as functional when productive rearrangements were above 56.7% and as segregating when the standard deviation between donors was above 5%. A statistical classification framework was developed to diagnose cytomegalovirus status using the catalog of TCR beta chain sequences. In a later analysis, V and J genes were assigned by comparing TCR nucleotide sequences against IMGT/GENE-DB human TR gene sequences. In a later analysis, CDR3 sequences and most-parsimonious VDJ recombination scenarios were assigned using the TCRdist pipeline. In a later analysis, every TCR beta chain was defined by the combination of its CDR3 amino acid sequence and its V-gene family, and reads without a unique V-gene family were dropped. A later analysis removed roughly 590 highly shared, low-generation-probability nucleotide sequences to deal with suspected cross-contamination and a sequencing artifact. In a later analysis, a clonal expansion index for each public chain was calculated from normalized within-repertoire ranks of inferred template counts. A later analysis computed generation probabilities with a VDJ recombination model fitted to out-of-frame rearrangements, and checked the results against IGoR. In a later analysis, hypergeometric tests were used to score TCR-TCR, TCR-HLA and TCR-CMV co-occurrence, with a repertoire-size bias correction applied to TCR pairs. To estimate false discovery rates, a later analysis permuted the HLA or CMV assignments 20 times. In a later analysis, co-occurring TCRs were grouped using DBSCAN, with TCRdist sequence similarity added in when clustering inside HLA-allele-positive subsets. Repertoires with fewer than 30,000 or more than 120,000 public chains were left out of co-occurrence clustering, as were five repertoires with anomalous nucleotide sharing. The table was pulled from immuneACCESS by TCRdb, which kept in-frame rearrangements only. Such tables lose some clones; where checked, under half of the loss comes from unresolved V genes, and the rest has no known cause. V and J calls and clone size follow that table, whereas D and trimming were derived from the DNA. The sample profile shows some 120,000 clones; 65% to 85% of them were found once. Of the sample, approximately 4% is held by the ten largest clones.

Sequencing was done on a sample of PBMCs. The chain employs TRBV30 and TRBJ2-1; a weak D assignment points to TRBD1 (6 bases agree). The clonotype originates from a man aged 18 to 29 in good health and CMV-seropositive. The CDR3 region has the sequence CACYRVNEQFF. The DNA sequence reads TGTGCCTGTTACAGGGTCAATGAGCAGTTCTTC.